This T cell receptor (beta chain) appears in the sequencing data of a study of blood T cell repertoires in COVID-19. In the original workflow: Reference gene primer amplification in the assay estimated nucleated cell counts. Data came from immunoSEQ multiplex PCR; TCRdb stores just in-frame clones and leaves some out. The V and J calls and clone size come from that table; D and trimming were worked out from the DNA. The sample carries just over 150,000 clones, 92% recorded once. The J segment lost 8 bases and the V segment lost 2 bases, leaving 8 bases of the junction unmatched. The CDR3 covers 16 residues. Germline loops: CDR1 SGHTA, CDR2 FQGNSA. This clone was detected only once.

This TCR came from a man under 40 with COVID-19, enrolled during active disease. Sequenced sample: peripheral blood. This sequence joins TRBV7-2 and TRBJ2-1; 11 bases match TRBD2. In DNA form, the CDR3 reads TGTGCCAGCAGCTTAATCCTAGCGGGAGGCTTCTATGAGCAGTTCTTC. Its translation: CASSLILAGGFYEQFF.